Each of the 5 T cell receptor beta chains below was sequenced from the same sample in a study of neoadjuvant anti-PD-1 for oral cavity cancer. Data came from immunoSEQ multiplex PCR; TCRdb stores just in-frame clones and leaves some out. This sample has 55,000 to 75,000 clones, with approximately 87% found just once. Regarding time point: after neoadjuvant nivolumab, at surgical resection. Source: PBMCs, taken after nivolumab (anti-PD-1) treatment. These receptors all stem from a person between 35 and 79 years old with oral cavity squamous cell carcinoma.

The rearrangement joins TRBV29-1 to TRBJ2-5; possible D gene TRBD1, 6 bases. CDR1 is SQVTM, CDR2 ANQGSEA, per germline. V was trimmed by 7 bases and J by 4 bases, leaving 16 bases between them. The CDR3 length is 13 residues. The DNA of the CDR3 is TGCAGCGCTAAACACAGGGTTGGAGAGACCCAGTACTTC. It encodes CSAKHRVGETQYF.

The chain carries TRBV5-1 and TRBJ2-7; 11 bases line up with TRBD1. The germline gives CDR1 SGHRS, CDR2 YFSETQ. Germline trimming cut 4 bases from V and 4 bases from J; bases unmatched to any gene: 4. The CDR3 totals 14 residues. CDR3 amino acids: CASSPGQGAYEQYF. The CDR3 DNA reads TGCGCCAGCAGCCCAGGACAGGGGGCGTACGAGCAGTACTTC. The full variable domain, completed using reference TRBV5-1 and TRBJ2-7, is KAGVTQTPRYLIKTRGQQVTLSCSPISGHRSVSWYQQTPGQGLQFLFEYFSETQRNKGNFPGRFSGRQFSNSRSEMNVSTLELGDSALYLCASSPGQGAYEQYFGPGTRLTVT.

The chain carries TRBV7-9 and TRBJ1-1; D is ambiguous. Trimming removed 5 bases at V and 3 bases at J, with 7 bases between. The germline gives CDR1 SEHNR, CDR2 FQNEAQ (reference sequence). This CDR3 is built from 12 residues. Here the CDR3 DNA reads TGTGCCAGCAGCCCTCAGCACACTGAAGCTTTCTTT. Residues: CASSPQHTEAFF.

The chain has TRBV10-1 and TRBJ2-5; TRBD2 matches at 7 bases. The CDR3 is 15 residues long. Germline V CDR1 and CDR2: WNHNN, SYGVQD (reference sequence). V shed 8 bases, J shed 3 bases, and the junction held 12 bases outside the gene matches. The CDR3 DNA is TGCGCCAGCCCGTTTTGGCGGGGGACGGAAGAGACCCAGTACTTC. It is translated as CASPFWRGTEETQYF.

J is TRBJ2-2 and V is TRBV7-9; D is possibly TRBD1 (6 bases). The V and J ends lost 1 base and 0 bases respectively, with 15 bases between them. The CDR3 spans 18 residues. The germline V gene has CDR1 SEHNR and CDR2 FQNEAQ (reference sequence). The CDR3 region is CASSLDFWDTANTGELFF. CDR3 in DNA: TGTGCCAGCAGCTTAGATTTTTGGGACACAGCGAACACCGGGGAGCTGTTTTTT.